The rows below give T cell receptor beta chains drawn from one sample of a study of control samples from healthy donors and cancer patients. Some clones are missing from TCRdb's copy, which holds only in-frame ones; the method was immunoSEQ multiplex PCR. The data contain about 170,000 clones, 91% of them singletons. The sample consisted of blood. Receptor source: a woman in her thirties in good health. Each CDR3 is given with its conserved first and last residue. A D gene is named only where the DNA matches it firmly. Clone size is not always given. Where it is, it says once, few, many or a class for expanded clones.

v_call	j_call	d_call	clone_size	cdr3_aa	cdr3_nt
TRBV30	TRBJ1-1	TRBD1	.	CAWSSTGGTEAFF	TGTGCCTGGAGCTCGACAGGGGGCACTGAAGCTTTCTTT
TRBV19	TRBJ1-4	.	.	CASSMGGATNEKLFF	TGTGCCAGTAGTATGGGCGGGGCTACTAATGAAAAACTGTTTTTT
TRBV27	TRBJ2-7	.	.	CASSLGIRVYEQYF	TGTGCCAGCAGTTTGGGTATCAGGGTCTACGAGCAGTACTTC
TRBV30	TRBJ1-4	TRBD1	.	CAWSGFGTGAEKLFF	TGTGCCTGGAGTGGGTTCGGGACAGGGGCCGAAAAACTGTTTTTT
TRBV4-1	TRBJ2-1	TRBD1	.	CASSPQDRGNEQFF	TGCGCCAGCAGCCCCCAAGACAGGGGCAATGAGCAGTTCTTC
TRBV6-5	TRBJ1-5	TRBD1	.	CASSPGQGHQPQHF	TGTGCCAGCAGCCCGGGACAGGGCCATCAGCCCCAGCATTTT
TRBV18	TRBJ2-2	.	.	CASSQQAGELFF	TGTGCCAGCTCACAACAGGCAGGGGAGCTGTTTTTT
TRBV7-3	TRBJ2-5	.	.	CASSPRVQETQYF	TGTGCCAGCAGCCCCAGGGTACAAGAGACCCAGTACTTC
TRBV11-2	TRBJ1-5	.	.	CASSPLDRFSSQPQHF	TGTGCCAGCAGCCCCTTAGACAGGTTCAGCAGTCAGCCCCAGCATTTT
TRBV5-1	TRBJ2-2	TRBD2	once	CASSLAAGRVTGELFF	TGCGCCAGCAGCTTGGCTGCCGGGAGGGTCACCGGGGAGCTGTTTTTT
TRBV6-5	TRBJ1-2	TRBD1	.	CASSYSGTGNGYTF	TGTGCCAGCAGTTACTCCGGGACAGGGAACGGCTACACCTTC
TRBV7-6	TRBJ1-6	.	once	CASSRSSYNSPLHF	TGTGCCAGCAGCCGAAGCTCCTATAATTCACCCCTCCACTTT
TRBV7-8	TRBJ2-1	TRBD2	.	CASSLWTSGSYNEQFF	TGTGCCAGCAGCCTCTGGACTAGCGGGAGCTACAATGAGCAGTTCTTC
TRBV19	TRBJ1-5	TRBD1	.	CASSLTGGHSNQPQHF	TGTGCCAGTAGTCTCACAGGGGGCCATAGCAATCAGCCCCAGCATTTT
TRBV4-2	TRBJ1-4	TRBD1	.	CASSQEGAGGPEKLFF	TGTGCCAGCAGCCAAGAGGGGGCAGGGGGCCCCGAAAAACTGTTTTTT
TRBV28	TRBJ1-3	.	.	CASSLGGRWGNTIYF	TGTGCCAGCAGTTTGGGGGGGAGATGGGGAAACACCATATATTTT
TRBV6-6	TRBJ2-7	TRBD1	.	CASSRDRANEQYF	TGTGCCAGCAGTCGGGACAGGGCCAACGAGCAGTACTTC
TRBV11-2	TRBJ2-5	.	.	CASSLVGGRGRETQYF	TGTGCCAGCAGCTTAGTCGGGGGAAGGGGTAGGGAGACCCAGTACTTC
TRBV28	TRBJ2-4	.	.	CASSPRLGGDQYF	TGTGCCAGCAGCCCACGTTTAGGGGGGGATCAGTACTTC
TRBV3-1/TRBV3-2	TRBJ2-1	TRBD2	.	CASSQGLAGGNEQFF	TGTGCCAGCAGCCAAGGGCTAGCGGGAGGGAATGAGCAGTTCTTC
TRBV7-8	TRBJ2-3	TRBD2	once	CASSPTSGSYDTQYF	TGTGCCAGCAGTCCAACTAGCGGCTCATACGATACGCAGTATTTT
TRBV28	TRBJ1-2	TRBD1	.	CASTRDRVGGYTF	TGTGCCAGCACTAGGGACAGGGTGGGAGGCTACACCTTC
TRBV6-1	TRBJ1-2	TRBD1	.	CASCEQGAYGYTF	TGTGCCAGCTGTGAACAGGGGGCGTATGGCTACACCTTC
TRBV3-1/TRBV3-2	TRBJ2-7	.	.	CASSQGAISYEQYF	TGTGCCAGCAGCCAGGGGGCAATTAGCTACGAGCAGTACTTC